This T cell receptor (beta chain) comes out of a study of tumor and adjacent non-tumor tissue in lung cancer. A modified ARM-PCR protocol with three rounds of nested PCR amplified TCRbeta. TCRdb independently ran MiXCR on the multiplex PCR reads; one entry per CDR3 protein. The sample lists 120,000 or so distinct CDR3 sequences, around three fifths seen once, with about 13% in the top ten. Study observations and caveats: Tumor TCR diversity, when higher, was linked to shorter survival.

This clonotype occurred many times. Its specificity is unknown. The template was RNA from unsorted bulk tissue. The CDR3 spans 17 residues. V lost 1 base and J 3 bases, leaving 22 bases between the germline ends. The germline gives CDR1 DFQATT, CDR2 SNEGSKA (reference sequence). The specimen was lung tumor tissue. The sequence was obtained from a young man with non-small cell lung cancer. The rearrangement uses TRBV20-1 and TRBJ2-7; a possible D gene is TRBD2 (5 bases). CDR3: CSARALLPDYSLYEQYF. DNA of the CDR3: TGCAGTGCTAGAGCCCTTCTCCCAGACTATTCCCTCTACGAGCAGTACTTC.